The 5 T cell receptor beta chains in this list originate from one sample, sequenced in a study of OX40 agonist ivuxolimab in advanced cancers. Generated by immunoSEQ multiplex PCR, the TCRdb table keeps only in-frame clones and is missing some. The data show some 15,000 clones, around 80% seen once. Material: CD4+ or CD8+ T cells sorted from blood, obtained in a trial of the OX40 agonist ivuxolimab. These receptors originate from an adult with an advanced solid tumor such as melanoma, head and neck, liver or kidney cancer.

The chain uses TRBV9 and TRBJ1-6; D call uncertain. V was cut by 0 bases and J by 14 bases, with 15 bases left in between. CDR3 size: 14 residues. Germline CDR1 is SGDLS and CDR2 is YYNGEE. CDR3 sequence: CASSVVPQLSTLHF. The CDR3 coding sequence is TGTGCCAGCAGCGTAGTCCCCCAGCTTTCTACCCTCCACTTT.

The J gene is TRBJ2-3, the V gene TRBV6-4; 11 nucleotides align to TRBD2. CDR3 length: 15 amino acids. Losses at the gene ends were 0 bases for V and 6 bases for J; bases not matched to a gene: 2. CDR1 MRHNA and CDR2 SNTAGT come from the germline V gene. The CDR3 protein is CASSDSASGGDTQYF. Here the CDR3 DNA reads TGTGCCAGCAGTGACTCAGCTAGCGGGGGGGATACGCAGTATTTT.

The rearrangement uses TRBV5-1 and TRBJ1-4; 8 nucleotides align to TRBD1. The CDR3 length is 18 residues. Germline trimming cut 1 base from V and 2 bases from J; bases unmatched to any gene: 10. CDR1 is SGHRS, CDR2 YFSETQ, per germline. As DNA, the CDR3 is TGCGCCAGCAGCTTGCCAGGGGGCGTTGGGCAGACTAATGAAAAACTGTTTTTT. Protein sequence: CASSLPGGVGQTNEKLFF.

The J gene is TRBJ2-2, the V gene TRBV7-9, with unresolved D. The CDR3 has 14 residues. V shed 1 base and J shed 4 bases, with 7 bases lying between them. Germline CDR1 SEHNR, CDR2 FQNEAQ (reference sequence). The CDR3 loop reads CASSLESGTGELFF. CDR3 nucleotides: TGTGCCAGCAGCTTAGAGAGTGGCACCGGGGAGCTGTTTTTT.

This chain links TRBV7-9 with TRBJ1-2, with D tentatively TRBD1 (5 bases). Germline V gives CDR1 SEHNR, CDR2 FQNEAQ (reference sequence). Trimming stripped 1 base from V and 8 bases from J, with 20 bases between. This CDR3 spans 16 amino acids. The CDR3 DNA is TGTGCCAGCAGCTTAGTCGGCTGGACTTCCCGGGGCGGCTACACCTTC. This translates into CASSLVGWTSRGGYTF.